This entry features one TCR beta chain sequence. Using immunoSEQ multiplex PCR, the repertoire was profiled, and TCRdb retains in-frame clones only, with some absent. In the table there are about 76,000 clones, about 82% of which are singletons. Germline CDR1 SEHNR, CDR2 FQNEAQ (reference sequence). V was clipped by 1 base and J by 14 bases; unmatched bases: 20. The CDR3 is 17 amino acids. This sample stems from a study of OX40 agonist ivuxolimab in advanced cancers. The study sampled blood at baseline, cycle 4 day 1, and cycle 7 day 1. V and J are TRBV7-9 and TRBJ2-3; 8 positions agree with TRBD1. This sequence was found in an adult with an advanced solid tumor such as melanoma, head and neck, liver or kidney cancer. The source material was CD4+ or CD8+ T cells sorted from blood, sampled in a trial of the OX40 agonist ivuxolimab. The CDR3: CASSLETTNIRGQVLYF. The DNA for the CDR3 is TGTGCCAGCAGCTTAGAAACCACAAACATCAGGGGACAGGTGTTGTATTTT.